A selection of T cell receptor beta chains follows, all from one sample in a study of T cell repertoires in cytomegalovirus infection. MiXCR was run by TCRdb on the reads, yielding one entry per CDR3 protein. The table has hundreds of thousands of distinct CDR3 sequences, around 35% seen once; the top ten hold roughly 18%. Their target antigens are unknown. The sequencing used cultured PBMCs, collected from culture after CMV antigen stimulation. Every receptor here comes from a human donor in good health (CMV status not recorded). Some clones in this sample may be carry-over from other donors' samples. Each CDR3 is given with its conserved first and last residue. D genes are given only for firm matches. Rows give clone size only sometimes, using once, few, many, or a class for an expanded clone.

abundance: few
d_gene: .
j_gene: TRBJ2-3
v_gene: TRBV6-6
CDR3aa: CASSYADRGGGFPSTDTQYF
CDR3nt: TGTGCCAGCAGTTACGCTGACAGGGGAGGGGGATTCCCTAGCACAGATACGCAGTATTTT

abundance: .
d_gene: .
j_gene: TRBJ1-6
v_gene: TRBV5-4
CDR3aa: CASSLGIDSPLHF
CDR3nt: TGTGCCAGCAGCTTGGGTATTGATTCACCCCTCCACTTT

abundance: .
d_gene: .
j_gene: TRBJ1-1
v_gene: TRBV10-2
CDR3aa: CASSEFGETEAFF
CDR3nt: TGCGCCAGCAGTGAATTTGGTGAGACTGAAGCTTTCTTT

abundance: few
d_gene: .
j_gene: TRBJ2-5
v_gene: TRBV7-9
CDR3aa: CASSLPLPTQYF
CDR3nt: TGTGCCAGCAGCTTACCCTTACCGACCCAGTACTTC

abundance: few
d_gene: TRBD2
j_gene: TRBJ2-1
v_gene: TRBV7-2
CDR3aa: CASSSLAGGGSYNEQFF
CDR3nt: TGTGCCAGCAGCTCTCTAGCGGGGGGGGGCTCCTACAATGAGCAGTTCTTC

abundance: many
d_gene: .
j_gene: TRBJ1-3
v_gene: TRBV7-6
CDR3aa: CASSLGTPASGNTIYF
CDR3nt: TGTGCCAGCAGCTTAGGGACCCCCGCCTCTGGAAACACCATATATTTT

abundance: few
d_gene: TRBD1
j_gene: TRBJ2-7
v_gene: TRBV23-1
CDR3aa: CASSQLTGGGGSYEQYF
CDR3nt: TGCGCCAGCAGTCAACTAACAGGGGGCGGAGGTTCCTACGAGCAGTACTTC

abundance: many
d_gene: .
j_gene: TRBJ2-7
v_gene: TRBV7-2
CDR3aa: CASSLMGGSSYEQYF
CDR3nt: TGTGCCAGCAGCTTAATGGGGGGCAGCTCCTACGAGCAGTACTTC

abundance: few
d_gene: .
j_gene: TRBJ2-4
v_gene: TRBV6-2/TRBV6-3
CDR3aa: CASSSGPSYRNIQYF
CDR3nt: TGTGCCAGCAGTTCCGGCCCTTCTTACCGAAACATTCAGTACTTC

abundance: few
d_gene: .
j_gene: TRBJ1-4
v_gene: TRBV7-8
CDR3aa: CASSLDWGTNEKLFF
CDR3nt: TGTGCCAGCAGCTTAGACTGGGGGACTAATGAAAAACTGTTTTTT

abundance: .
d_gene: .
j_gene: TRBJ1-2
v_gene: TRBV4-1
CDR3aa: CASSQDGTRRAGYTF
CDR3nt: TGTGCCAGCAGCCAAGACGGAACCCGTAGGGCCGGGTACACCTTC

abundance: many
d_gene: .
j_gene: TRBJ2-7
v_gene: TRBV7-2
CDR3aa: CASSARWGSNEQYF
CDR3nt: TGTGCCAGCAGCGCCCGGTGGGGGAGCAACGAGCAGTACTTC

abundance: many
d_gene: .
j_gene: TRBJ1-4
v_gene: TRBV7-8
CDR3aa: CASSYYPRGSNEKLFF
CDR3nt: TGTGCCAGCAGCTATTACCCCCGGGGGAGTAATGAAAAACTGTTTTTT

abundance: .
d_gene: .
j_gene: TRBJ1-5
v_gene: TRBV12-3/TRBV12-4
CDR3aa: CASSLDPLVSNQPQHF
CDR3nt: TGTGCCAGCAGTTTAGACCCACTGGTTAGCAATCAGCCCCAGCATTTT

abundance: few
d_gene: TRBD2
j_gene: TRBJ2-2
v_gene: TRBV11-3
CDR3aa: CASSFTIGLAGMMNTGELFF
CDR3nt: TGTGCCAGCAGCTTTACGATCGGGCTAGCGGGGATGATGAACACCGGGGAGCTGTTTTTT

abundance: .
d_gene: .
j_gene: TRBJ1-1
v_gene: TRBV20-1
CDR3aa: CSARQGLGNTEAFF
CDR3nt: TGCAGTGCTAGACAGGGGTTGGGTAACACTGAAGCTTTCTTT

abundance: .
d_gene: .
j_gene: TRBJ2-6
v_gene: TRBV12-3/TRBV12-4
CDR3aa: CASGLGFSGANVLTF
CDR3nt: TGTGCCAGCGGATTGGGATTCTCTGGGGCCAACGTCCTGACTTTC

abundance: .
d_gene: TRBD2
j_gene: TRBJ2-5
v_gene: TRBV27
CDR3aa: CASTGRASGRSGEVVQETQYF
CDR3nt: TGTGCCAGCACCGGGCGGGCTAGCGGGAGGTCCGGGGAGGTCGTCCAAGAGACCCAGTACTTC

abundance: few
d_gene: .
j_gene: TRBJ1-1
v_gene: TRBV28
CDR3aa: CARRHPTEAFF
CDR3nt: TGTGCCAGAAGACACCCCACTGAAGCTTTCTTT

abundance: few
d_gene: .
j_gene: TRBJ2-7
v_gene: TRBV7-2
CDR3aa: CASSSGVRDEQYF
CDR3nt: TGTGCCAGCAGCTCCGGCGTGCGGGACGAGCAGTACTTC

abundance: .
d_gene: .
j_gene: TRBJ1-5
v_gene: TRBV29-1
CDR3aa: CSVGRQANQPQHF
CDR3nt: TGCAGCGTGGGGAGACAGGCTAATCAGCCCCAGCATTTT

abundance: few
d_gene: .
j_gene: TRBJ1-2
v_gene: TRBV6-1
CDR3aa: CASSESWGTPSGGYTF
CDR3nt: TGTGCCAGCAGTGAATCATGGGGGACGCCGAGTGGGGGCTACACCTTC

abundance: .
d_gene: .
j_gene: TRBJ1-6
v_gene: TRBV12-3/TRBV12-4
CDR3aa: CASSFGRQGAYNSPLHF
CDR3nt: TGTGCCAGCAGTTTTGGACGTCAAGGGGCCTATAATTCACCCCTCCACTTT

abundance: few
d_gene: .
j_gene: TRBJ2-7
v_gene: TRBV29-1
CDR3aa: CSVFTGTRSYEQYF
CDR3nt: TGCAGCGTATTTACCGGGACCCGCTCCTACGAGCAGTACTTC

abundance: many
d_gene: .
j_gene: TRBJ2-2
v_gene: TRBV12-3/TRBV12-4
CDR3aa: CASSPLGGELFF
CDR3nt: TGTGCCAGCAGCCCCCTGGGCGGGGAGCTGTTTTTT

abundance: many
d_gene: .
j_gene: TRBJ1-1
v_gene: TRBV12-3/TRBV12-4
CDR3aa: CASSKQRDTEAFF
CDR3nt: TGTGCCAGCAGTAAACAACGAGATACTGAAGCTTTCTTT

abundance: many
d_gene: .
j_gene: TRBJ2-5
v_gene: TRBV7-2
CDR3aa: CASSLENFGSLGWETQYF
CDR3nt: TGTGCCAGCAGCTTAGAAAATTTTGGCTCCTTGGGGTGGGAGACCCAGTACTTC

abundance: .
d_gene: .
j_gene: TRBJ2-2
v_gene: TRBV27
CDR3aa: CASRSQGYTGELFF
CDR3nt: TGTGCCAGCAGATCACAGGGTTACACCGGGGAGCTGTTTTTT

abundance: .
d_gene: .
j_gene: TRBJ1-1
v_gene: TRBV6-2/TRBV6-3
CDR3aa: CASSLTGAEAFF
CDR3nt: TGTGCCAGCAGTTTGACAGGCGCTGAAGCTTTCTTT

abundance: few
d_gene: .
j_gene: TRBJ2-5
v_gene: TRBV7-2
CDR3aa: CASSSVPSGTQYF
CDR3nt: TGTGCCAGCAGCTCGGTCCCGTCGGGGACCCAGTACTTC

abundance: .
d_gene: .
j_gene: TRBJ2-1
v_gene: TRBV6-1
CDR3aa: CASSAQGALLNEQFF
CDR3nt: TGTGCCAGCAGTGCTCAGGGTGCCCTGTTGAATGAGCAGTTCTTC

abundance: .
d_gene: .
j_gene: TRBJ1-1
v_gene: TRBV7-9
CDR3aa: CASSLEAGEAFF
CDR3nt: TGTGCCAGCAGCTTAGAAGCAGGTGAAGCTTTCTTT

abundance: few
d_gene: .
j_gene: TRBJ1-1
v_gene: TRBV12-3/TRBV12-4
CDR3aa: CASSSGWETFF
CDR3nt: TGTGCCAGCAGTTCCGGATGGGAAACTTTCTTT

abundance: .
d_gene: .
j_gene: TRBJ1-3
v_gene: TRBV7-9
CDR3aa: CASSSEGGRNTIYF
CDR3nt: TGTGCCAGCAGCTCGGAGGGGGGTCGAAACACCATATATTTT

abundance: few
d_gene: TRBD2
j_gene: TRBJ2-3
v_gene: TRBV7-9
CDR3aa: CASSLLRTSGVPHTDTQYF
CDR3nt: TGTGCCAGCAGCCTACTGCGGACAAGCGGGGTTCCTCACACAGATACGCAGTATTTT

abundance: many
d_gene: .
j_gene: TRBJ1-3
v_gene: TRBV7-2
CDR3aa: CASRGGGNTIYF
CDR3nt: TGTGCCAGCAGGGGTGGGGGAAACACCATATATTTT

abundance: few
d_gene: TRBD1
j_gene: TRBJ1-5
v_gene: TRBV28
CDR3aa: CASSFRQGDRQPQHF
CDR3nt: TGTGCCAGCAGTTTTCGACAGGGGGATCGTCAGCCCCAGCATTTT

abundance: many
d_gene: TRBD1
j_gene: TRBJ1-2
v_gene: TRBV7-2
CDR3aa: CASSIGQGQGGYTF
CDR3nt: TGTGCCAGCAGCATCGGACAGGGCCAAGGTGGCTACACCTTC

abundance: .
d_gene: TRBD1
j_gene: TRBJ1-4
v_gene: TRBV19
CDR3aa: CASKMTGIGEKLFF
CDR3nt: TGTGCCAGTAAGATGACAGGGATTGGGGAAAAACTGTTTTTT

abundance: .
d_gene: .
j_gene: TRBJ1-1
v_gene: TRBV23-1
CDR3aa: CASTPGGGLDTEAFF
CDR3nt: TGCGCCAGCACTCCTGGGGGGGGCCTGGACACTGAAGCTTTCTTT

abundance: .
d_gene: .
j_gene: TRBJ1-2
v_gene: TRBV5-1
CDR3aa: CASSLDIPDYGYTF
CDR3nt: TGCGCCAGCAGCTTAGACATTCCCGACTATGGCTACACCTTC

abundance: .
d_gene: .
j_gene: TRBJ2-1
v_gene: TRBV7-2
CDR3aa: CASGGTLENNEKFF
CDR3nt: TGTGCCAGCGGCGGGACCCTCGAGAACAATGAGAAGTTCTTT

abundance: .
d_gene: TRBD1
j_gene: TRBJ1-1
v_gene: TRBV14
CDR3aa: CASSQETGGADTEAFF
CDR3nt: TGTGCCAGCAGCCAAGAAACAGGGGGCGCAGACACTGAAGCTTTCTTT

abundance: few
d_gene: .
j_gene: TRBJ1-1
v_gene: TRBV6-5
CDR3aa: CASSYHRVEVAFF
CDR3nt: TGTGCCAGCAGTTACCACAGGGTTGAGGTAGCTTTCTTT

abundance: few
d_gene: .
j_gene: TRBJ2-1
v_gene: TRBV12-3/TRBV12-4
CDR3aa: CALGSSYNEQFF
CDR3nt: TGTGCCTTAGGAAGCTCCTACAATGAGCAGTTCTTC

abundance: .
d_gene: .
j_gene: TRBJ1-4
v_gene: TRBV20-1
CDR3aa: CSANRATNEKLFF
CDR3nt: TGCAGTGCTAACAGAGCAACTAATGAAAAACTGTTTTTT

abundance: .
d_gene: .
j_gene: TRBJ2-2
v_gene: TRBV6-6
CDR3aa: CAGTQGRPNTGELFF
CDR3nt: TGTGCCGGGACACAGGGGAGGCCGAACACCGGGGAGCTGTTTTTT

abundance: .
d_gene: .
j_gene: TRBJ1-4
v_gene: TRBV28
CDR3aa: CANSVRGSREKLFF
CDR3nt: TGTGCCAACAGTGTCAGGGGAAGTAGGGAAAAACTGTTTTTT

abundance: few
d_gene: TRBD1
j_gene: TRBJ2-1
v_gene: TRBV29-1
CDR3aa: CSASKTGGNEQFF
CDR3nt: TGCAGCGCCTCGAAGACAGGGGGGAATGAGCAGTTCTTC

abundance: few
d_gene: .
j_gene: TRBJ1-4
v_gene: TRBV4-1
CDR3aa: CASSQQQGLENEKLFF
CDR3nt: TGCGCCAGCAGCCAGCAGCAGGGGCTAGAGAATGAAAAACTGTTTTTT

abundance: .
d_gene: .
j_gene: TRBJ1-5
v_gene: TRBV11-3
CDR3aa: CASSLTTGTQNQPQHF
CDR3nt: TGTGCCAGCAGCTTAACGACCGGGACCCAAAATCAGCCCCAGCATTTT

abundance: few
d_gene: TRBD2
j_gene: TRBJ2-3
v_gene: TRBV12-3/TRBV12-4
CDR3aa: CASDGEGSTDTQYF
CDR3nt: TGTGCCAGCGATGGGGAGGGGAGCACAGATACGCAGTATTTT

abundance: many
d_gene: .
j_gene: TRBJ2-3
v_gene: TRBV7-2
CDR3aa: CASSLSGLAGADTQYF
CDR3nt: TGTGCCAGCAGCTTATCTGGGCTAGCAGGGGCAGATACGCAGTATTTT

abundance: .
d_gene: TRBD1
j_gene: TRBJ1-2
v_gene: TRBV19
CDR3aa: CASTTDRVNGYTF
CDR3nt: TGTGCCAGTACCACCGACAGGGTCAATGGCTACACCTTC

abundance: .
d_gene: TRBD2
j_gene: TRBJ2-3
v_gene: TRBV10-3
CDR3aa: CAISIQLAGGGTDTQYF
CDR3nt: TGTGCCATCAGCATCCAACTAGCGGGAGGCGGAACAGATACGCAGTATTTT

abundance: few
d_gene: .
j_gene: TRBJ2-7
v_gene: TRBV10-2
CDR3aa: CASSESGTYEQYF
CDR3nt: TGCGCCAGCAGTGAGTCCGGGACCTACGAGCAGTACTTC

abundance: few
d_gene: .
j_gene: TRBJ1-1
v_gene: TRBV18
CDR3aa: CASSPRDSLTEAFF
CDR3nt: TGTGCCAGCTCACCACGAGACAGCCTCACTGAAGCTTTCTTT